Each of the 24 T cell receptor beta chains below was sequenced from the same sample in a study of CD8+ T cells in alopecia areata. Reverse transcription of extracted RNA yielded cDNA, which provided the sequencing template. Some clones are missing from TCRdb's copy, which holds only in-frame ones; the method was immunoSEQ multiplex PCR. Among approximately 130,000 clones, over 60% were seen once, and the ten largest hold around 5.4%. Treatment in this sample: oral pan-JAK inhibitor, 5-10 mg twice daily. The source material was CD4+ T cells sorted from blood, sampled at week 4, from a patient treated with tofacitinib. Source of these receptors: a human donor with alopecia areata.

This sequence joins TRBV5-1 and TRBJ2-7; D is possibly TRBD1 (5 bases). The length of the CDR3 is 14 residues. Germline V gene lookup returns CDR1 SGHRS and CDR2 YFSETQ. V was shortened by 6 bases and J by 4 bases, with 17 bases between the two germline ends. The CDR3 region is CASTPDSFSYEQYF. CDR3 nucleotides: TGCGCCAGCACCCCCGACAGTTTCAGTTACGAGCAGTACTTC.

Comment on this clone: Other DNA sequences in this specimen translate into the identical CDR3. V gene TRBV7-3 combines with J gene TRBJ2-3; TRBD2 matches at 12 bases. The V and J ends lost 5 bases and 2 bases, in that order; junction bases with no gene match: 5. The CDR3 is made up of 16 amino acids. Germline assignment: CDR1 SGHTA and CDR2 FQGTGA. CDR3 amino acids: CASSTRLAGATDTQYF. As DNA, the CDR3 is TGTGCCAGCAGCACCCGACTAGCGGGGGCCACAGATACGCAGTATTTT.

The genes are TRBV5-1 and TRBJ2-1; TRBD1 agrees at 11 bases. The J segment lost 7 bases and the V segment lost 4 bases, leaving 13 bases of the junction unmatched. The CDR3 extends over 17 amino acids. CDR1 is SGHRS, CDR2 YFSETQ, per germline. CDR3 amino acids: CASSRTPNRDRGNEQFF. The CDR3 DNA reads as TGCGCCAGCAGCAGAACTCCGAACCGGGACAGGGGGAATGAGCAGTTCTTC.

The gene calls are TRBV7-9 and TRBJ2-7, with D uncertain. With 1 base removed from V and 2 bases from J, the gap between germline ends came to 9 bases. This CDR3 has 14 amino acids. Germline V gives CDR1 SEHNR, CDR2 FQNEAQ (reference sequence). In DNA, the CDR3 is TGTGCCAGCAGCTTAGTCGGCAGGACCTACGAGCAGTACTTC. Encoded protein: CASSLVGRTYEQYF.

This rearrangement joins TRBV25-1 to TRBJ1-1; weak D call: TRBD1 (5 bases). The CDR3 consists of 15 residues. Germline CDR1 reads MGHDK; CDR2 reads SYGVNS. Trimming removed 5 bases at V and 2 bases at J, with 15 bases between. The CDR3 protein is CASSPHTGTNTEAFF. The CDR3 nucleotides are TGTGCCAGCAGTCCACATACAGGAACTAACACTGAAGCTTTCTTT.

The chain employs TRBV4-2 and TRBJ1-5; the D is unclear. Germline V lookup: CDR1 LGHNA, CDR2 YNFKEQ. CDR3 length: 13 residues. The V end lost 1 base, the J end lost 9 bases, and 10 bases lay between the germline ends. As DNA, the CDR3 is TGTGCCAGCAGCCAAGGTTTGGATAGGCCCCAGCATTTT. It specifies CASSQGLDRPQHF.

The chain carries TRBV29-1 and TRBJ1-3, with D maybe TRBD1 (5 bases). V was pared by 4 bases and J by 2 bases, with 9 bases between. The germline CDR1 and CDR2 sequences are SQVTM and ANQGSEA. The CDR3 is 13 residues long. CDR3 sequence reads: CSVGGEAGNTIYF. CDR3 in DNA: TGCAGCGTTGGGGGGGAAGCTGGAAACACCATATATTTT.

The chain couples TRBV13 to TRBJ2-5; no firm D call. Trimming removed 0 bases at V and 5 bases at J, with 7 bases between. Germline V CDR1 and CDR2: PRHDT, FYEKMQ (reference sequence). This CDR3 region has 13 residues. The CDR3 DNA follows: TGTGCCAGCAGCTTAGGGGCTCGGGAGACCCAGTACTTC. This sequence encodes CASSLGARETQYF.

The V and J genes are TRBV28 and TRBJ2-7, with D possibly TRBD1 on 5 matching bases. CDR3 size: 13 residues. Trimming stripped 2 bases from V and 3 bases from J, with 8 bases between. Looked up from germline, CDR1 is MDHEN and CDR2 is SYDVKM. CDR3 in amino acids: CASSLSRVYEQYF. CDR3 nucleotide sequence: TGTGCCAGCAGTTTAAGCAGGGTCTACGAGCAGTACTTC.

The chain has TRBV30 and TRBJ1-5; D is possibly TRBD1 (6 bases). This CDR3 spans 13 amino acids. Germline values: CDR1 GTSNPN, CDR2 SVGIG (reference sequence). V was cut by 4 bases and J by 6 bases, with 13 bases left in between. The CDR3 bases are TGTGCCTGGAATAGAGGGGGGGCTCAGCCCCAGCATTTT. This codes for CAWNRGGAQPQHF.

This clone occurred a few times. This sequence joins TRBV5-4 and TRBJ1-2; D unresolved. This CDR3 is 13 amino acids long. Germline V lookup: CDR1 SGHNT, CDR2 YYREEE (reference sequence). Trimming removed 0 bases from V and 5 bases from J, with 8 bases in between. CDR3: CASSLGQTYGYTF. The DNA of the CDR3 is TGTGCCAGCAGCTTGGGCCAGACATATGGCTACACCTTC.

This chain joins TRBV7-2 and TRBJ1-5; tentatively, D is TRBD1 (6 bases). Per germline, CDR1 SGHTA and CDR2 FQGNSA. V was clipped by 5 bases and J by 4 bases, with 12 bases between them. This CDR3 has 14 amino acids. CDR3 nucleotides: TGTGCCAGCAGCCAAAGAACAGGGAATCAGCCCCAGCATTTT. Protein sequence: CASSQRTGNQPQHF.

The chain is built from TRBV7-2 and TRBJ2-5; 10 bases match TRBD1. The DNA matches TRBJ2-7 better at its end, which makes the J call doubtful. Germline lookup yields CDR1 SGHTA and CDR2 FQGNSA. This CDR3 comprises 13 residues. The CDR3 DNA reads TGTGCCAGCAGCGGGGACAGGGGCCACGAGCAGTACTTC. Amino acid sequence: CASSGDRGHEQYF.

This rearrangement joins TRBV7-9 to TRBJ2-5; D is possibly TRBD2 (6 bases). The CDR3 loop spans 15 amino acids. V shed 5 bases and J shed 5 bases, with 18 bases lying between them. In germline, CDR1 is SEHNR, CDR2 FQNEAQ (reference sequence). The CDR3 region has the DNA TGTGCCAGCAGCCCCAGGGCGGGGCTTGGGGAGACCCAGTACTTC. Amino acids: CASSPRAGLGETQYF.

This clone was counted a few times. The chain uses TRBV7-3 and TRBJ2-5; D call uncertain. The DNA end is more similar to TRBJ2-7, so the J call may be wrong. In germline, CDR1 is SGHTA, CDR2 FQGTGA. The CDR3 covers 13 residues. CDR3 nucleotides: TGTGCCAGCAGCTTAACGGAAGGGTACGAGCAGTACTTC. Its protein is CASSLTEGYEQYF.

This sequence joins TRBV2 and TRBJ1-2, with D hard to call. Germline V gives CDR1 SNHLY, CDR2 FYNNEI. The V and J ends lost 4 bases and 2 bases respectively, with 11 bases between them. This CDR3 is 14 amino acids long. DNA of the CDR3: TGTGCCAGCAGTGTCGTAGGGAGGAACTATGGCTACACCTTC. It yields the protein CASSVVGRNYGYTF.

As regards this clone: This sample includes further DNA sequences coding for the same CDR3. V usage is TRBV10-3 and J usage is TRBJ2-5; 7 nucleotides match TRBD1. Trimming at V came to 2 bases and at J to 5 bases, leaving 5 bases not matched to a gene. The CDR3 covers 14 residues. The germline CDR1 and CDR2 sequences are ENHRY and SYGVKD. The CDR3, as DNA: TGTGCCATCAGTGAGACAGGGGCTGGGGAGACCCAGTACTTC. Its translation: CAISETGAGETQYF.

The V call is TRBV10-3, the J call TRBJ2-2; a possible D gene is TRBD1 (6 bases). Germline assignment: CDR1 ENHRY and CDR2 SYGVKD. The CDR3 extends over 14 amino acids. V dropped 10 bases and J dropped 7 bases, with 19 bases sitting between them. This chain's CDR3 is CATSGEGIVGELFF. CDR3 coding DNA: TGTGCCACCTCAGGGGAAGGAATTGTCGGGGAGCTGTTTTTT.

This chain joins TRBV29-1 and TRBJ2-3; D uncertain. Germline CDR1 and CDR2: SQVTM and ANQGSEA. V gave up 5 bases and J gave up 3 bases, with 12 bases separating them. The CDR3 runs 13 residues. The CDR3 nucleotides are TGCAGCGTTTGTTTCAGGCCGACAGATACGCAGTATTTT. It translates to CSVCFRPTDTQYF.

This CDR3 reads CASSLYGLSYNEQFF. The CDR3 DNA reads TGTGCCAGCAGCTTGTACGGACTGTCCTACAATGAGCAGTTCTTC. The chain employs TRBV5-6 and TRBJ2-1; TRBD2 is a possible D gene (5 bases). There are 15 residues in the CDR3. Trimming took 1 base from V and 1 from J, leaving 9 bases between them. The germline CDR1 and CDR2 sequences are SGHDT and YYEEEE.

The chain carries TRBV30 and TRBJ2-5; 7 nucleotides align to TRBD1. CDR1 and CDR2 (germline): GTSNPN, SVGIG (reference sequence). After removal of 0 bases from V and 5 bases from J, the junction contained 6 bases not matched to a gene. This CDR3 comprises 14 residues. In DNA, the CDR3 is TGTGCCTGGAGTGTACAAGGGGGCTCGGAGACCCAGTACTTC. Amino acid sequence: CAWSVQGGSETQYF.

This clone was counted a single time. The chain has TRBV25-1 and TRBJ2-7, with 10 bases fitting TRBD1. The CDR3 runs to 15 residues. Germline V lookup: CDR1 MGHDK, CDR2 SYGVNS. V shed 3 bases, J shed 0 bases, and the junction held 2 bases outside the gene matches. The CDR3 nucleotides are TGTGCCAGCAGTGAGGGACAGGGGCACTCCTACGAGCAGTACTTC. Protein sequence: CASSEGQGHSYEQYF.

The chain is built from TRBV10-3 and TRBJ2-3, with 9 bases that match TRBD2. The CDR3 extends over 16 amino acids. V gave up 0 bases and J gave up 1 base; unmatched junction bases: 2. Per the germline V gene, CDR1 is ENHRY and CDR2 is SYGVKD. The CDR3 is CAISESAGGGTDTQYF. CDR3 sequence (DNA): TGTGCCATCAGTGAGTCGGCGGGGGGGGGCACAGATACGCAGTATTTT.

This chain joins TRBV4-1 and TRBJ2-1, with 7 positions matching TRBD2. The CDR3 is made up of 15 amino acids. V gave up 0 bases and J gave up 4 bases; unmatched junction bases: 3. CDR1 and CDR2 from the germline V gene are MGHRA and YSYEKL. The CDR3 nucleotides read TGCGCCAGCAGCCAAGAGCGGGAGACGTACAATGAGCAGTTCTTC. Amino acid sequence: CASSQERETYNEQFF.